The 27 T cell receptor beta chains presented below share a single source sample, sequenced in a study of T-cell reconstitution after alpha-beta-depleted transplantation in children. During its preparation, the TCRbeta library received unique molecular identifiers. MiXCR, applied by TCRdb to the PCR reads, yields one record per CDR3 protein. The sample has a few hundred thousand distinct CDR3 sequences; about a sixth are singletons. This material consisted of PBMCs from the stem cell graft donor, taken from the stem cell graft. These receptors all stem from a human donor who donated a stem cell graft to a child with acute lymphoblastic leukemia.

This clonotype turned up a few times. V and J are TRBV20-1 and TRBJ2-7; 8 bases match TRBD2. V shed 7 bases and J 4 bases; nucleotides not matched to a gene: 27. Germline CDR1 and CDR2: DFQATT and SNEGSKA (reference sequence). There are 19 residues in the CDR3. CDR3 residues: CSGTGRSMESGRIIYEQYF. CDR3 nucleotides: TGCAGTGGAACAGGGCGCTCAATGGAAAGCGGGAGAATTATTTACGAGCAGTACTTC.

This chain connects TRBV18 to TRBJ1-2, with D possibly being TRBD1 (6 bases). Deletions cut 6 bases from V and 4 bases from J, with 12 bases between. The CDR3 totals 13 residues. Germline CDR1 KGHSH, CDR2 LQKENI. The CDR3 region has the DNA TGTGCCAGCTCGCAGGACAGTTCCTATGGCTACACCTTC. Amino acid sequence: CASSQDSSYGYTF.

This clonotype came up a few times. The rearrangement links TRBV5-1 to TRBJ1-1; unclear D gene. CDR1 and CDR2 (germline): SGHRS, YFSETQ. V was cut by 4 bases and J by 0 bases, with 16 bases left in between. The CDR3 totals 16 residues. Here the CDR3 reads CASSPSGQPMNTEAFF. CDR3 nucleotide sequence: TGCGCCAGCAGCCCTAGTGGGCAGCCCATGAACACTGAAGCTTTCTTT.

CDR3 nucleotide sequence: TGCGCCAGCAGCTCAGAACAGAAAACCTACGAGCAGTACTTC. This sequence encodes CASSSEQKTYEQYF. This chain links TRBV5-1 with TRBJ2-7; D not resolved. Trimming cost V 3 bases and J 2 bases, with 12 bases left between them. The germline V gene has CDR1 SGHRS and CDR2 YFSETQ. The length of the CDR3 is 14 residues.

The sample holds a few counts of this clonotype. This sequence joins TRBV18 and TRBJ2-3, with 9 bases lining up with TRBD2. V lost 11 bases to trimming and J lost 3 bases; unmatched junction nucleotides: 6. The CDR3 totals 13 residues. Germline loops: CDR1 KGHSH, CDR2 LQKENI. CDR3 DNA: TGTGCCGGAACTAGCGGGCGGACAGATACGCAGTATTTT. It yields the protein CAGTSGRTDTQYF.

This clonotype was seen only a few times. V and J are TRBV12-3 or TRBV12-4 and TRBJ1-2; weak D call: TRBD1 (5 bases). This CDR3 spans 15 amino acids. The V gene lost 2 bases and the J gene lost 4 bases, with 14 bases spanning the gap. The CDR3 sequence is CASSLSGGNGYGYTF. The CDR3 DNA follows: TGTGCCAGCAGTTTATCCGGGGGGAACGGCTATGGCTACACCTTC.

At least ten counts were recorded for this clonotype. The chain has TRBV4-2 and TRBJ2-1, with 7 bases matching TRBD1. The CDR3 runs to 16 residues. With V trimmed by 0 bases and J by 1 base, 3 bases remained unmatched. Germline V gene data show CDR1 as LGHNA and CDR2 as YNFKEQ. The CDR3 region has the DNA TGTGCCAGCAGCCAAGATGTACAGGGGTCCTACAATGAGCAGTTCTTC. As protein: CASSQDVQGSYNEQFF.

The chain uses TRBV29-1 and TRBJ2-7; D gene unclear. V was clipped by 3 bases and J by 3 bases, with 9 bases between them. Germline CDR1 and CDR2: SQVTM and ANQGSEA. CDR3 length: 12 residues. The CDR3 protein is CSVEGEVYEQYF. The CDR3 DNA is TGCAGCGTTGAGGGTGAGGTCTACGAGCAGTACTTC.

The chain has TRBV27 and TRBJ1-5; 8 bases are shared with TRBD1. The trim removed 4 bases at V and 0 bases at J, leaving 8 bases unmatched. Germline V gives CDR1 MNHEY, CDR2 SMNVEV (reference sequence). This CDR3 has 17 amino acids. CDR3 loop: CASSSGQGTYSNQPQHF. The CDR3 region has the DNA TGTGCCAGCAGTTCCGGACAGGGAACTTATAGCAATCAGCCCCAGCATTTT.

This clonotype was counted a few times. The rearrangement uses TRBV7-9 and TRBJ2-2; D remains ambiguous. Trimming pared 7 bases from V and 1 base from J, leaving 7 bases between. Germline values: CDR1 SEHNR, CDR2 FQNEAQ (reference sequence). This CDR3 has 13 amino acids. This chain's CDR3 is CASKTLNTGELFF. The CDR3 DNA follows: TGTGCCAGCAAGACACTGAACACCGGGGAGCTGTTTTTT.

In this sample, this clonotype turned up a few times. J is TRBJ2-7 and V is TRBV5-5, with 9 bases that match TRBD1. Looked up from germline, CDR1 is SGHKS and CDR2 is YYEKEE (reference sequence). J gave up 1 base and V 4 bases, and 9 bases lay outside the gene matches. This CDR3 has 16 residues. The CDR3 DNA reads TGTGCCAGCAGCCGAGTGCGGGACAGGGTATCCTACGAGCAGTACTTC. This translates into CASSRVRDRVSYEQYF.

This clonotype has just a few counts. The rearrangement uses TRBV11-2 and TRBJ2-7, with D hard to call. V lost 0 bases, J lost 3 bases, and 12 bases lay in between. This CDR3 has 15 residues. Germline lookup yields CDR1 SGHAT and CDR2 FQNNGV. This CDR3 reads CASSLDLTAFYEQYF. The CDR3 DNA reads as TGTGCCAGCAGCTTAGATCTCACAGCCTTCTACGAGCAGTACTTC.

The chain couples TRBV20-1 to TRBJ2-1; the match to TRBD2 covers 14 bases. This CDR3 is built from 18 residues. CDR1 and CDR2 from the germline V gene are DFQATT and SNEGSKA (reference sequence). After removal of 6 bases from V and 0 bases from J, the junction contained 10 bases not matched to a gene. CDR3 in amino acids: CSATGLAGGRSSYNEQFF. The DNA for the CDR3 is TGCAGTGCCACAGGACTAGCGGGAGGTCGCAGCTCCTACAATGAGCAGTTCTTC.

This clonotype was observed a handful of times. The chain's CDR3 is CASSELGSGQGINEQYF. CDR3 nucleotides: TGTGCCAGCAGTGAATTAGGCTCGGGGCAGGGTATTAACGAGCAGTACTTC. This chain joins TRBV25-1 and TRBJ2-7; tentatively, D is TRBD1 or TRBD2 (5 bases each). The CDR3 spans 17 residues. Germline lookup yields CDR1 MGHDK and CDR2 SYGVNS. Trimming removed 1 base from V and 5 bases from J, with 21 bases in between.

The sample holds a few counts of this clonotype. The chain links TRBV5-6 to TRBJ2-7, with a possible D match to TRBD2 (5 bases). The V gene lost 3 bases and the J gene lost 0 bases, with 13 bases spanning the gap. Germline CDR1 reads SGHDT; CDR2 reads YYEEEE. The CDR3 is 15 residues long. The CDR3, as DNA: TGTGCCAGCAGCTGGAGGACGGGGAACTCCTACGAGCAGTACTTC. Amino acid sequence: CASSWRTGNSYEQYF.

For the CDR3, the DNA is TGTGCCAGCAGCTTGGAACTAGCGGGAGGCACCGGGGAGCTGTTTTTT. It encodes CASSLELAGGTGELFF. V usage is TRBV5-6 and J usage is TRBJ2-2; TRBD2 matches at 12 bases. Germline CDR1 reads SGHDT; CDR2 reads YYEEEE. The V and J ends lost 0 bases and 4 bases, in that order; junction bases with no gene match: 1. This CDR3 spans 16 amino acids.

CDR3 DNA sequence: TGTGCCAGCAGCTTCGGACTAGCGGAACACAATGAGCAGTTCTTC. It translates to CASSFGLAEHNEQFF. The J gene is TRBJ2-1, the V gene TRBV7-9; TRBD2 matches 10 bases. CDR3 size: 15 residues. CDR1 and CDR2 (germline): SEHNR, FQNEAQ (reference sequence). V was pared by 3 bases and J by 5 bases, with 4 bases of the junction left unmatched.

This clonotype was picked up a small number of times. This sequence joins TRBV6-5 and TRBJ2-7; possible D gene TRBD1, 5 bases. Germline CDR1 MNHEY, CDR2 SVGAGI. The CDR3 runs to 12 residues. Trimming shortened V by 8 bases and J by 3 bases, and 11 bases separated the two germline ends. CDR3 in DNA: TGTGCCAGCCCGTGGACAATCTACGAGCAGTACTTC. Residues: CASPWTIYEQYF.

This rearrangement joins TRBV27 to TRBJ1-2; D not resolved. Per germline, CDR1 MNHEY and CDR2 SMNVEV (reference sequence). The CDR3 has 13 amino acids. V was cut by 5 bases and J by 8 bases, with 15 bases left in between. CDR3 residues: CASSPDGLGGYTF. DNA of the CDR3: TGTGCCAGCAGTCCCGACGGATTGGGAGGCTACACCTTC.

This clonotype was counted a few times. This chain connects TRBV10-1 to TRBJ2-5; D uncertain. V was shortened by 10 bases and J by 4 bases, with 10 bases between the two germline ends. Germline assignment: CDR1 WNHNN and CDR2 SYGVQD (reference sequence). The CDR3 is 11 residues long. CDR3 sequence (DNA): TGCGCCACACCTCTAAGAGAGACCCAGTACTTC. Translating gives CATPLRETQYF.

This clonotype has only a few counts. This chain joins TRBV7-9 and TRBJ1-1; TRBD1 might be the D (5 bases). CDR3 length: 13 residues. Trimming stripped 5 bases from V and 4 bases from J, with 11 bases between. Germline CDR1 SEHNR, CDR2 FQNEAQ (reference sequence). The DNA of the CDR3 is TGTGCCAGCAGCGTAGACAGCGCCACTGAAGCTTTCTTT. Translation: CASSVDSATEAFF.

This clonotype has just a few counts. The chain uses TRBV30 and TRBJ2-3, with D perhaps TRBD1 (5 bases). V gave up 4 bases and J gave up 8 bases, with 19 bases separating them. The V gene's germline CDR1 is GTSNPN and CDR2 SVGIG (reference sequence). The CDR3 is 14 residues long. In nucleotides, the CDR3 is TGTGCCTGGAAGCTGGGCAGGGTCTTCGGTACGCAGTATTTT. It codes for CAWKLGRVFGTQYF.

The CDR3 sequence: CATREAYSSYNEQFF. CDR3 bases: TGTGCCACCCGCGAGGCCTATTCCTCCTACAATGAGCAGTTCTTC. The chain links TRBV15 to TRBJ2-1, with no clear D. The CDR3 has 15 amino acids. V lost 8 bases and J 0 bases, leaving 14 bases between the germline ends. The germline V gene encodes CDR1 LNHNV and CDR2 YYDKDF (reference sequence). Supplemented by reference TRBV15 and TRBJ2-1, the full variable domain reads DAMVIQNPRYQVTQFGKPVTLSCSQTLNHNVMYWYQQKSSQAPKLLFHYYDKDFNNEADTPDNFQSRRPNTSFCFLDIRSPGLGDTAMYLCATREAYSSYNEQFFGPGTRLTVL.

Only a few counts were recorded for this clonotype. The genes are TRBV20-1 and TRBJ1-2; unclear D gene. The V end was cut by 1 base, the J end by 3 bases, with 15 bases between. CDR3 length: 15 residues. CDR1 DFQATT and CDR2 SNEGSKA come from the germline V gene (reference sequence). The chain's CDR3 is CSARAGRGEYYGYTF. CDR3 DNA: TGCAGTGCTAGAGCCGGACGGGGAGAATACTATGGCTACACCTTC.

This clonotype appeared a few times. The chain uses TRBV5-1 and TRBJ2-5; the D gene is possibly TRBD1 (6 bases). V lost 2 bases and J 4 bases, leaving 18 bases between the germline ends. Germline loops: CDR1 SGHRS, CDR2 YFSETQ. The CDR3 has 16 residues. CDR3 sequence: CASSFNRVEVGETQYF. CDR3 DNA sequence: TGCGCCAGCAGCTTTAACAGGGTGGAGGTGGGAGAGACCCAGTACTTC.

The chain links TRBV5-6 to TRBJ2-5, with D maybe TRBD2 (6 bases). CDR3 length: 16 amino acids. From germline, CDR1 is SGHDT and CDR2 YYEEEE. Trimming pared 3 bases from V and 1 base from J, leaving 16 bases between. The CDR3 sequence: CASSYVAGRPQETQYF. The CDR3 DNA sequence: TGTGCCAGCAGCTACGTTGCCGGGAGACCCCAAGAGACCCAGTACTTC.

This clonotype showed up just a few times. This sequence joins TRBV12-3 or TRBV12-4 and TRBJ2-1; D ambiguous. The ends were cut back, 2 bases at V and 9 bases at J, with 17 bases in the middle. This CDR3 comprises 15 residues. The CDR3 region has the DNA TGTGCCAGCAGTTTATTAACGGGCCCAGGCGGTGAGCAGTTCTTC. It yields the protein CASSLLTGPGGEQFF.